These T cell receptor beta chains were read from a single sample in a study of T cell changes during pregnancy in multiple sclerosis. The assay was immunoSEQ multiplex PCR, and TCRdb's table has in-frame clones only and misses some. The table lists 40,000 to 50,000 clones, about 91% of them singletons, with around 1.8% in the top ten. This material consisted of CD4+ T cells from peripheral blood mononuclear cells, taken after pregnancy. Receptors originate from a female donor in good health, enrolled as a control in a pregnancy study. CDR3s leave out the opening cysteine and the closing phenylalanine or tryptophan. Fields, in order: CDR3 protein, V gene, J gene.

CDR3 protein: ASSLATGTYEQY
V gene: TRBV18
J gene: TRBJ2-7

CDR3 protein: ASTAGLAYSNNEQF
V gene: TRBV5-4
J gene: TRBJ2-1

CDR3 protein: ASSQDSASRAREQY
V gene: TRBV4-1
J gene: TRBJ2-7

CDR3 protein: ASGFGGPKNEQF
V gene: TRBV12-5
J gene: TRBJ2-1

CDR3 protein: ARSLDGQIYYNSPLH
V gene: TRBV5-3
J gene: TRBJ1-6

CDR3 protein: ASATPEMTEAF
V gene: TRBV27
J gene: TRBJ1-1

CDR3 protein: ASSLQGARFGELF
V gene: TRBV2
J gene: TRBJ2-2

CDR3 protein: ASSPDRDHYEQY
V gene: TRBV7-2
J gene: TRBJ2-7

CDR3 protein: ASSWTGNSNQPQH
V gene: TRBV6-1
J gene: TRBJ1-5

CDR3 protein: ASSRYRGNEQF
V gene: TRBV19
J gene: TRBJ2-1

CDR3 protein: ASSLGRAVDNEQF
V gene: TRBV7-3
J gene: TRBJ2-1

CDR3 protein: ASKGGNTIY
V gene: TRBV11-2
J gene: TRBJ1-3

CDR3 protein: ASSSPPGTGGASWETQY
V gene: TRBV7-6
J gene: TRBJ2-5

CDR3 protein: ASSVDRGATNEKLF
V gene: TRBV2
J gene: TRBJ1-4

CDR3 protein: ASSPPNPDRVDYGYT
V gene: TRBV18
J gene: TRBJ1-2

CDR3 protein: ASSSRLGETQY
V gene: TRBV7-3
J gene: TRBJ2-5

CDR3 protein: ASSPGTGGGEQY
V gene: TRBV19
J gene: TRBJ2-7

CDR3 protein: ASSADRAAEAF
V gene: TRBV7-8
J gene: TRBJ1-1

CDR3 protein: ASSQDRGSGIVETQY
V gene: TRBV4-1
J gene: TRBJ2-5

CDR3 protein: ASSLREANYGYT
V gene: TRBV27
J gene: TRBJ1-2

CDR3 protein: ASSSRQAGLTNTGELF
V gene: TRBV9
J gene: TRBJ2-2

CDR3 protein: ASSPGRVLTKNIQY
V gene: TRBV7-9
J gene: TRBJ2-4

CDR3 protein: ASSIGALENTEAF
V gene: TRBV19
J gene: TRBJ1-1

CDR3 protein: ASSGQGSAREQY
V gene: TRBV25-1
J gene: TRBJ2-7

CDR3 protein: ASSLWGGAYTQY
V gene: TRBV5-6
J gene: TRBJ2-3

CDR3 protein: ASSHGNGRAGQETQY
V gene: TRBV4-3
J gene: TRBJ2-5

CDR3 protein: ACKLLGTGGPSGNTIY
V gene: TRBV30
J gene: TRBJ1-3

CDR3 protein: ASSPWTGRSGANVLT
V gene: TRBV9
J gene: TRBJ2-6

CDR3 protein: ASSKSGSGRRGQY
V gene: TRBV11-2
J gene: TRBJ2-7

CDR3 protein: ASRGASGGETQY
V gene: TRBV5-4
J gene: TRBJ2-5

CDR3 protein: AISERGLAGSYNEQF
V gene: TRBV10-3
J gene: TRBJ2-1

CDR3 protein: ASRPRQGRPDTQY
V gene: TRBV7-9
J gene: TRBJ2-3